This TCR beta chain came from a study of technical replicates of blood from four donors. CDR3 length: 15 residues. Trimming cost V 4 bases and J 6 bases; bases outside gene matches: 7. The table came from immunoSEQ multiplex PCR; TCRdb's copy has only in-frame clones and leaves some out. This table has 75,000 to 95,000 clones, 95% appearing once. Sequenced input: T cells isolated from PBMCs. The chain uses TRBV23-1 and TRBJ2-1, with 9 bases aligning to TRBD2. TRBV23-1 is an ORF; its function is uncertain. The TCR sequence derives from a human donor in good health. The DNA for the CDR3 is TGCGCCAGCAGTCCTGGGGGACTAGCCTCCAATGAGCAGTTCTTC. Amino acids: CASSPGGLASNEQFF.